What follows is one TCR beta chain and its context. These data are taken from a study of T cells in Graves' hyperthyroidism and ophthalmopathy. It was RNA transcripts that yielded the amplified TCR beta CDR3 regions. The HTBI primer set drove a first-round RT-PCR of the TCR CDR3. From the multiplex PCR reads, TCRdb called clonotypes with MiXCR, one entry per CDR3 protein. The sample carries around 600,000 distinct CDR3 sequences, about a sixth recorded once. Exclusion of patients followed from uncontrolled infection, other autoimmune disease, pregnancy or lactation. This CDR3 region has 11 residues. Germline values: CDR1 SQVTM, CDR2 ANQGSEA. Trimming removed 4 bases from V and 8 bases from J, with 11 bases in between.

The gene calls are TRBV29-1 and TRBJ1-1; D is uncertain. The sample taken for sequencing was blood. This receptor was identified in a woman aged 40 to 50 with Graves' ophthalmopathy. CDR3 region: CSVVSAQEAFF. The CDR3, as DNA: TGCAGCGTTGTGTCCGCTCAGGAAGCTTTCTTT.